The rows below give T cell receptor beta chains drawn from one sample of a study of T cells in narcolepsy. TCRdb's table, derived via immunoSEQ multiplex PCR, lists solely in-frame clones and lacks some. The sample consists of thousands of clones, about 62% of them appearing once. Sequenced sample: CD45RA- memory CD8+ T cells from PBMCs. These receptors were taken from a human donor with narcolepsy. Each CDR3 is given with its conserved first and last residue. A D gene is named only where the DNA matches it firmly. Expanded clones are given a class, and other clones once, few, many or no size at all.

D gene: NA
V gene: TRBV7-3
clone size: NA
J gene: TRBJ2-5
CDR3 protein: CASITTQTQYF
CDR3 DNA: TGTGCCAGCATCACCACCCAGACCCAGTACTTC

D gene: TRBD2
V gene: TRBV10-2
clone size: NA
J gene: TRBJ2-7
CDR3 protein: CASSEGLAYYEQYF
CDR3 DNA: TGCGCCAGCAGTGAGGGACTAGCGTACTACGAGCAGTACTTC

D gene: TRBD1
V gene: TRBV19
clone size: medium-sized
J gene: TRBJ1-1
CDR3 protein: CASSIGTETFF
CDR3 DNA: TGTGCCAGTAGTATCGGGACAGAGACTTTCTTT

D gene: NA
V gene: TRBV18
clone size: once
J gene: TRBJ1-2
CDR3 protein: CASSLPRGQGVGGYTF
CDR3 DNA: TGTGCCAGCTCACTACCCCGGGGACAAGGGGTCGGTGGCTACACCTTC

D gene: TRBD2
V gene: TRBV7-9
clone size: NA
J gene: TRBJ2-1
CDR3 protein: CASSEAGAPLDNEQFF
CDR3 DNA: TGTGCCAGCAGTGAAGCGGGGGCCCCTCTCGACAATGAGCAGTTCTTC

D gene: NA
V gene: TRBV7-9
clone size: once
J gene: TRBJ2-3
CDR3 protein: CASSLTTTDTQYF
CDR3 DNA: TGTGCCAGCAGCTTAACCACCACAGATACGCAGTATTTT

D gene: NA
V gene: TRBV7-9
clone size: few
J gene: TRBJ1-5
CDR3 protein: CASSLGGDNQPQHF
CDR3 DNA: TGTGCCAGCAGCTTAGGGGGGGACAATCAGCCCCAGCATTTT

D gene: NA
V gene: TRBV30
clone size: NA
J gene: TRBJ1-1
CDR3 protein: CAWSQDVEAFF
CDR3 DNA: TGTGCCTGGAGCCAAGACGTTGAAGCTTTCTTT

D gene: NA
V gene: TRBV11-2
clone size: NA
J gene: TRBJ2-7
CDR3 protein: CASSLDVYSYGQYF
CDR3 DNA: TGTGCCAGCAGCTTAGACGTGTACTCCTACGGGCAGTACTTC

D gene: TRBD1
V gene: TRBV27
clone size: NA
J gene: TRBJ1-2
CDR3 protein: CASSFIQGAVGYTF
CDR3 DNA: TGTGCCAGCAGTTTTATACAGGGGGCGGTTGGCTACACCTTC

D gene: NA
V gene: TRBV15
clone size: NA
J gene: TRBJ2-1
CDR3 protein: CATSRDRGGIGEQFF
CDR3 DNA: TGTGCCACCAGCAGAGATAGGGGGGGCATCGGTGAGCAGTTCTTC

D gene: TRBD1
V gene: TRBV5-6
clone size: NA
J gene: TRBJ1-2
CDR3 protein: CASSFGQASYGYTF
CDR3 DNA: TGTGCCAGCAGCTTCGGACAGGCCAGCTATGGCTACACCTTC

D gene: NA
V gene: TRBV6-1
clone size: few
J gene: TRBJ2-1
CDR3 protein: CATALMGSSYNEQFF
CDR3 DNA: TGTGCCACGGCCTTGATGGGTTCTTCCTACAATGAGCAGTTCTTC

D gene: TRBD2
V gene: TRBV9
clone size: few
J gene: TRBJ2-3
CDR3 protein: CASSPTMGGVDTQYF
CDR3 DNA: TGTGCCAGCAGCCCAACCATGGGGGGGGTGGATACGCAGTATTTT

D gene: TRBD2
V gene: TRBV6-5
clone size: few
J gene: TRBJ2-7
CDR3 protein: CASVAGGLNEQYF
CDR3 DNA: TGTGCCAGCGTAGCGGGGGGGCTTAACGAGCAGTACTTC

D gene: NA
V gene: TRBV4-3
clone size: NA
J gene: TRBJ2-1
CDR3 protein: CASSQVAGAWNEQFF
CDR3 DNA: TGCGCCAGCAGCCAAGTGGCGGGGGCCTGGAATGAGCAGTTCTTC

D gene: NA
V gene: TRBV5-4
clone size: hyperexpanded
J gene: TRBJ2-7
CDR3 protein: CASSAGREQYF
CDR3 DNA: TGTGCCAGCAGCGCGGGGCGGGAGCAGTACTTC

D gene: NA
V gene: TRBV9
clone size: NA
J gene: TRBJ2-1
CDR3 protein: CASSVDRGEQFF
CDR3 DNA: TGTGCCAGCAGCGTAGACAGAGGTGAGCAGTTCTTC

D gene: NA
V gene: TRBV2
clone size: NA
J gene: TRBJ2-3
CDR3 protein: CASRAPTRGGHVDTQYF
CDR3 DNA: TGTGCCAGCAGAGCACCCACCAGGGGGGGCCACGTAGATACGCAGTATTTT

D gene: TRBD1
V gene: TRBV19
clone size: few
J gene: TRBJ1-4
CDR3 protein: CASRAQGASEKLFF
CDR3 DNA: TGTGCCAGTAGGGCCCAGGGGGCTAGTGAAAAACTGTTTTTT

D gene: NA
V gene: TRBV15
clone size: NA
J gene: TRBJ2-7
CDR3 protein: CATSREQGMSFEQYF
CDR3 DNA: TGTGCCACCAGCAGAGAACAGGGTATGAGCTTCGAGCAGTACTTC

D gene: TRBD1
V gene: TRBV15
clone size: NA
J gene: TRBJ2-7
CDR3 protein: CATSPDRGSHEQYF
CDR3 DNA: TGTGCCACCAGCCCAGACAGGGGGTCCCACGAGCAGTACTTC